The sample holds a few counts of the clone carrying this TCR beta chain. Noted time point: patch test 1, 2 weeks after DPC sensitization. Indicated treatment: therapeutic diphenylcyclopropenone sensitization with weekly scalp DPC. Patches went on only after blood had been drawn each time. Blood, whole and unfractionated, served as the source for total RNA extraction. In TCRdb, the RACE reads were re-called with MiXCR into one record per CDR3 protein. The data hold about 360,000 distinct CDR3 sequences, with roughly 5% observed a single time. The data were obtained in a study of human T cells and chemical hapten exposure. For the study at large: Investigators sensitized around 2 cm by around 2 cm of upper inner arm skin with 2% DPC.

The sequenced sample was whole blood, obtained in connection with sensitization to the hapten diphenylcyclopropenone (DPC). The sequence was obtained from a woman aged 45-60 years with alopecia areata. Some clones in this sample may be carry-over from other donors' samples.

In DNA, the CDR3 is TGCGCCAGCAGCTACGGGACAGGGCAAGGAGTCGGAGATACGCAGTATTTT. It specifies CASSYGTGQGVGDTQYF. The J gene is TRBJ2-3, the V gene TRBV5-1; the match to TRBD1 covers 9 bases. Germline V gene lookup returns CDR1 SGHRS and CDR2 YFSETQ. V dropped 3 bases and J dropped 5; count of bases not matched to a gene: 13. There are 17 residues in the CDR3.